Presented here are 18 T cell receptor beta chains from one specimen sequenced in a study of blood T cells in healthy people across ages. Primers used in a second PCR of roughly 6 to 12 cycles were a sample-barcoded 5' primer and a J-beta primer mix. TCRdb analysed the 5' RACE reads with MiXCR anew, one entry per CDR3 protein. The profile shows approximately 1.5 million distinct CDR3 sequences, roughly two fifths of them singletons. Sequencing was carried out using blood. Receptors were obtained from a young woman in good health.

The rearrangement joins TRBV12-3 or TRBV12-4 to TRBJ2-1; 7 nucleotides line up with TRBD2. The CDR3 consists of 14 residues. Losses at the gene ends were 5 bases for V and 6 bases for J; bases not matched to a gene: 7. CDR3 sequence reads: CASSTGGSGNEQFF. In nucleotides, the CDR3 is TGTGCCAGCAGTACGGGAGGATCGGGCAATGAGCAGTTCTTC.

The table lists this clonotype with a few counts. V gene TRBV9 combines with J gene TRBJ1-1; D is undetermined. V lost 0 bases and J lost 1, with 7 bases in between. The CDR3 covers 14 residues. Germline assignment: CDR1 SGDLS and CDR2 YYNGEE. CDR3 sequence: CASSVVLQNTEAFF. The CDR3 DNA sequence: TGTGCCAGCAGCGTAGTTCTGCAGAACACTGAAGCTTTCTTT.

The V gene is TRBV12-3 or TRBV12-4, the J gene TRBJ2-1, with 10 bases lining up with TRBD2. This CDR3 is 17 amino acids long. V lost 1 base, J lost 1 base, and 4 bases stayed unmatched. The chain's CDR3 is CASSLVAGGWSYNEQFF. CDR3 nucleotide sequence: TGTGCCAGCAGTTTAGTAGCGGGGGGTTGGTCCTACAATGAGCAGTTCTTC.

A few counts support this clonotype. The CDR3 sequence is CASSYRQGAPNTGELFF. The CDR3 coding sequence is TGTGCCAGCAGTTACCGGCAGGGAGCCCCGAACACCGGGGAGCTGTTTTTT. The chain joins TRBV6-2 or TRBV6-3 to TRBJ2-2; D possibly uses TRBD1 or TRBD2 (5 bases each). V lost 2 bases and J 0 bases, leaving 13 bases between the germline ends. CDR3 length: 17 amino acids. The germline CDR1 and CDR2 sequences are MNHEY and SVGEGT.

A remark on this clonotype: The junction departs from germline at one end; a sequencing error may be responsible. The rearrangement links TRBV7-3 to TRBJ2-1; D not certain. This CDR3 has 13 residues. CDR1 is SGHTA and CDR2 is FQGTGA in the germline V gene. CDR3: CASSVTWNNEQFF. The CDR3 DNA follows: TGTGCCAGCAGCGTAACCTGGAACAATGAGCAGTTCTTC.

This chain joins TRBV29-1 and TRBJ2-5, with 11 bases that match TRBD2. CDR1 is SQVTM, CDR2 ANQGSEA, per germline. The CDR3 extends over 15 amino acids. CDR3 sequence: CTRSGGSGRVETQYF. CDR3 nucleotide sequence: TGCACCCGGAGTGGGGGTAGCGGGAGGGTCGAGACCCAGTACTTC.

A few counts support this clonotype. The genes are TRBV15 and TRBJ2-3; no firm D call. Trimming took off 0 bases at V and 6 bases at J, with 7 bases between the two ends. The germline V gene encodes CDR1 LNHNV and CDR2 YYDKDF (reference sequence). The CDR3 runs to 13 residues. Here the CDR3 reads CATSRETLDTQYF. In DNA, the CDR3 is TGTGCCACCAGCAGAGAGACATTGGATACGCAGTATTTT. Looking up the rest from reference TRBV15 and TRBJ2-3 gives the full variable domain: DAMVIQNPRYQVTQFGKPVTLSCSQTLNHNVMYWYQQKSSQAPKLLFHYYDKDFNNEADTPDNFQSRRPNTSFCFLDIRSPGLGDTAMYLCATSRETLDTQYFGPGTRLTVL.

This clonotype was observed many times. This chain connects TRBV5-1 to TRBJ1-1; the D is unclear. The CDR3 extends over 14 amino acids. Looked up from germline, CDR1 is SGHRS and CDR2 is YFSETQ. The V and J ends lost 6 bases and 1 base respectively, with 13 bases between them. CDR3 DNA sequence: TGCGCCAGCATGCCCGGATTAGCGAACACTGAAGCTTTCTTT. Translation gives CASMPGLANTEAFF. Full variable domain (rest looked up from reference TRBV5-1 and TRBJ1-1): KAGVTQTPRYLIKTRGQQVTLSCSPISGHRSVSWYQQTPGQGLQFLFEYFSETQRNKGNFPGRFSGRQFSNSRSEMNVSTLELGDSALYLCASMPGLANTEAFFGQGTRLTVV.

J is TRBJ2-1 and V is TRBV27; D is possibly TRBD1 (5 bases). Trimming shortened V by 1 base and J by 4 bases, and 14 bases separated the two germline ends. Germline CDR1 is MNHEY and CDR2 is SMNVEV (reference sequence). The length of the CDR3 is 16 residues. The CDR3 nucleotides are TGTGCCAGCAGTTTATTGGGCAGGGTAGGGTACAATGAGCAGTTCTTC. Translation: CASSLLGRVGYNEQFF.

This clonotype showed up just a few times. The genes are TRBV20-1 and TRBJ1-1; 7 bases are a match to TRBD1. The CDR3 has 12 residues. V trimming: 6 bases; J trimming: 3 bases; junction bases outside the gene matches: 4. The germline V gene encodes CDR1 DFQATT and CDR2 SNEGSKA (reference sequence). The CDR3 sequence: CSATQGDTEAFF. CDR3 sequence (DNA): TGCAGTGCCACGCAGGGGGACACTGAAGCTTTCTTT.

The chain combines TRBV25-1 with TRBJ2-5; perhaps TRBD1 as D (6 bases). The germline gives CDR1 MGHDK, CDR2 SYGVNS. The CDR3 is made up of 16 amino acids. V was trimmed by 4 bases and J by 2 bases, leaving 17 bases between them. CDR3 coding DNA: TGTGCCAGCAGTGCTACGGGACACCCCAAACAAGAGACCCAGTACTTC. This codes for CASSATGHPKQETQYF.

About this clonotype: An end of the junction differs from the germline gene, which may be a read error. The chain recombines TRBV19 with TRBJ1-2; D gene uncertain. This CDR3 comprises 15 residues. Germline CDR1 and CDR2: LNHDA and SQIVND (reference sequence). The CDR3 DNA follows: TGTGCCAGTAGTACTACCTTCGGACCCAACTATGACTACACCTTT. Translating it yields CASSTTFGPNYDYTF.

The chain employs TRBV3-1 and TRBJ1-1; weak D call: TRBD1 (6 bases). The CDR3 spans 15 residues. The V end lost 1 base, the J end lost 4 bases, and 13 bases lay between the germline ends. Looked up from germline, CDR1 is LGHDT and CDR2 is YNNKEL (reference sequence). In nucleotides, the CDR3 is TGTGCCAGCAGCCAAGTTTTTGGGGGGCCCACTGAAGCTTTCTTT. Translation: CASSQVFGGPTEAFF.

The genes are TRBV5-1 and TRBJ2-3, with 7 positions matching TRBD1. Germline V gene sequence: CDR1 SGHRS, CDR2 YFSETQ. CDR3 length: 16 residues. Losses at the gene ends were 4 bases for V and 1 base for J; bases not matched to a gene: 9. CDR3 sequence (DNA): TGCGCCAGCAGCCCAGGACAGGCCGACCGCACAGATACGCAGTATTTT. Its translation: CASSPGQADRTDTQYF.

This clonotype appeared a few times. The chain couples TRBV12-3 or TRBV12-4 to TRBJ2-6; no definite D call. This CDR3 region has 17 residues. Trimming stripped 6 bases from V and 0 bases from J, with 15 bases between. CDR3 DNA sequence: TGTGCCAGCAGGTACACGCTCCGACGCTCTGGGGCCAACGTCCTGACTTTC. Encoded protein: CASRYTLRRSGANVLTF.

The gene calls are TRBV4-3 and TRBJ2-7, with D possibly being TRBD1 (7 bases). Germline V gene data show CDR1 as LGHNA and CDR2 as YSLEER. This CDR3 comprises 15 residues. Trimming cost V 0 bases and J 5 bases, with 14 bases left between them. CDR3 DNA sequence: TGCGCCAGCAGCCAAGATTTGCAGGGGGGTGACGAGCAGTACTTC. Its protein is CASSQDLQGGDEQYF.

V is TRBV4-3 and J is TRBJ1-6; D possibly corresponds to TRBD1 (5 bases). The CDR3 spans 15 residues. Trimming shortened V by 0 bases and J by 9 bases, and 12 bases separated the two germline ends. CDR1 LGHNA and CDR2 YSLEER come from the germline V gene. The CDR3, as DNA: TGCGCCAGCAGCCAAGAACCAGGGAACCCTTCACCCCTCCACTTT. This encodes CASSQEPGNPSPLHF.

This clonotype was counted a few times. The chain joins TRBV20-1 to TRBJ2-1; the D gene is possibly TRBD2 (5 bases). Germline CDR1 DFQATT, CDR2 SNEGSKA (reference sequence). The CDR3 length is 15 residues. V gave up 3 bases and J gave up 5 bases, with 17 bases separating them. CDR3 sequence reads: CSASIQEKGDNEQFF. CDR3 DNA sequence: TGCAGTGCTAGTATTCAGGAAAAGGGAGACAATGAGCAGTTCTTC.